The clone carrying this T cell receptor (beta chain) was seen a few times. This specimen belongs to a study of blood T cell repertoires in COVID-19. As for the study in general: Material from acute and convalescent COVID-19 was sourced from the United States, Italy and Spain. Sample material is recorded as cDNA or gDNA derived from T cells, B-cell-depleted T cells, or PBMCs.

Germline CDR1 reads KGHDR; CDR2 reads SFDVKD. V was clipped by 8 bases and J by 4 bases, with 16 bases between them. This CDR3 comprises 14 residues. Under the authors' procedure: Estimation of nucleated cell counts relied on the amplification of reference gene primers. Clones were sequenced by immunoSEQ multiplex PCR, and TCRdb holds only the in-frame ones, with some missing. V and J calls and clone size are those listed in that table; D and trimming were worked out from the DNA. In the table there are about 110,000 clones, 80% to 85% of which are singletons. The chain joins TRBV24-1 to TRBJ1-1; D is unclear. Sequencing was done on a sample of peripheral blood. This TCR was sampled from a man between 70 and 80 years old with acute or convalescent COVID-19. CDR3 nucleotides: TGTGCCACCAAGGTGCAGGCTACGAGCACTGAAGCTTTCTTT. It specifies CATKVQATSTEAFF.